This T cell receptor beta chain derives from a study of cytomegalovirus exposure and HLA in healthy donors (dated by TCRdb to about 2017). Some background on the complete study: According to a later analysis, one platform produced both the roughly 120 validation repertoires and the 666 repertoires of the first cohort. The study combined high-throughput TCR immunosequencing, statistical association of individual TCRs with disease status, and machine learning to predict cytomegalovirus infection status. In addition to the first cohort of about 650 subjects, a separate validation cohort of some 120 different subjects was used. The study aimed to test whether cataloging public T cell receptors could reveal signatures of past pathogen exposure. Overall study results and their limits: A later analysis found that TCRs clustered in the first cohort also tended to co-occur in the roughly 110 validation repertoires, with approximately 95% of cluster scores above 0. While some public TCRs were present in many individuals, most TCR sequences turned up only very rarely across donors. In both the original and validation cohorts, the classifier was reported to diagnose cytomegalovirus status with high specificity and sensitivity. The study listed 164 TCR beta chains as associated with cytomegalovirus. A few of the identified cytomegalovirus-associated TCR beta chains were confirmed in vitro to be specific for cytomegalovirus antigens. It was suggested by the authors that the approach could potentially be generalized to other disease states and immunological phenotypes. The validation cohort had no HLA typing available for a later analysis, so co-occurrence within that cohort was assessed over all 120 or so repertoires.

Libraries came from the immunoSEQ multiplex PCR assay. The study's own analysis went as follows. A statistical classification framework was built to diagnose cytomegalovirus status from the catalog of TCR beta chain sequences. TCRdb obtained this table from immuneACCESS and retained in-frame rearrangements with V and J assigned. These tables miss some clones; where compared with another copy, unresolved V genes account for less than half of the shortfall, and the remainder is unexplained. V, J and clone size are those of that table, while D and trimming were read from the DNA. The sample has 160,000 or so clones on record, approximately 86% of them singletons. 2% to 2.5% of the sample belongs to the ten largest clones. Donors formed part of the validation cohort, which comprised 120 subjects and was distinct from the first cohort of 666 subjects. A note on this clone: Its cognate antigen has yet to be identified. Base qualities are missing; no much larger clone stands one base away.

Via the germline V gene, CDR1 is ENHRY and CDR2 SYGVKD. Including cysteine and phenylalanine, the CDR3 has 13 amino acids. Only the CDR3 DNA stays, 39 bases, in frame from base 1. Trimming accounts for 10 bases at V and 2 bases at J, while the number of junction bases matched to no gene is 8. In this chain, TRBV10-3 is recombined with TRBJ2-7, with 7 junctional bases fitting TRBD1. This receptor was identified in a man younger than 45 in good health and CMV-seropositive. Sequenced material: PBMCs. The CDR3 region: CASGQDTTYEQYF. The DNA sequence follows: TGTGCCAGTGGACAGGACACCACCTACGAGCAGTACTTC.